The 16 T cell receptor beta chains below come from one sample, sequenced in a study of Graves' ophthalmopathy and Graves' hyperthyroidism. RNA transcripts were the template, and TCR beta CDR3 regions were amplified from them. After a first-round RT-PCR with HTBI primers, a second-round multiplex PCR was run. TCRdb analysed the multiplex PCR reads with MiXCR anew, one entry per CDR3 protein. The sample holds approximately 700,000 distinct CDR3 sequences, 40% seen once. Source material: peripheral blood. The receptor source for this set is an adult man with Graves' ophthalmopathy.

The DNA of the CDR3 is TGTGCCACCAGCAGAGATCGAAGTTGGGGTCGAGATACGCAGTATTTT. This encodes CATSRDRSWGRDTQYF. The V and J genes are TRBV15 and TRBJ2-3; D not certain. Germline-derived CDR1 and CDR2 are LNHNV and YYDKDF (reference sequence). CDR3 length: 16 amino acids. V dropped 0 bases and J dropped 5 bases, with 15 bases sitting between them.

This clonotype was counted between two and nine times. The chain links TRBV19 to TRBJ2-2; tentatively, D is TRBD2 (5 bases). Germline V gives CDR1 LNHDA, CDR2 SQIVND (reference sequence). This CDR3 contains 12 residues. With 11 bases removed from V and 7 bases from J, the gap between germline ends came to 14 bases. CDR3 loop: CAGPTGYGELFF. Written as DNA, the CDR3 is TGTGCCGGGCCTACGGGGTACGGGGAGCTGTTTTTT.

In its sample, this clonotype was seen a few times. V gene TRBV7-9 combines with J gene TRBJ2-2; D may be TRBD2 (5 bases). Trimming shortened V by 5 bases and J by 7 bases, and 11 bases separated the two germline ends. CDR3 length: 13 residues. Germline CDR1 reads SEHNR; CDR2 reads FQNEAQ (reference sequence). This chain's CDR3 is CASSQRVNGELFF. The CDR3 DNA sequence: TGTGCCAGCAGCCAGAGGGTGAACGGGGAGCTGTTTTTT. The whole variable domain, remainder taken from reference TRBV7-9 and TRBJ2-2, is DTGVSQNPRHKITKRGQNVTFRCDPISEHNRLYWYRQTLGQGPEFLTYFQNEAQLEKSRLLSDRFSAERPKGSFSTLEIQRTEQGDSAMYLCASSQRVNGELFFGEGSRLTVL.

Regarding this clonotype: Mismatch with germline at one junction end may stem from a read error. This chain joins TRBV5-1 and TRBJ1-3; D gene uncertain. CDR1 is SGHRS, CDR2 YFSETQ, per germline. This CDR3 has 15 amino acids. The CDR3, as DNA: TGTGCCAGCAGCGAGGCTGCCGTCTCTGGAAACACCATATATTTT. It codes for CASSEAAVSGNTIYF.

The chain links TRBV15 to TRBJ1-5; D gene ambiguous. V was trimmed by 1 base and J by 14 bases, leaving 18 bases between them. Germline loops: CDR1 LNHNV, CDR2 YYDKDF (reference sequence). The CDR3 is 14 residues long. CDR3 in DNA: TGTGCCACCAGCAGAGTTAGCATGGCGCGCGATGAGCATTTT. Translation gives CATSRVSMARDEHF.

V is TRBV20-1 and J is TRBJ2-7; either TRBD1 or TRBD2 may fit D (5 bases each). The germline V gene has CDR1 DFQATT and CDR2 SNEGSKA (reference sequence). The CDR3 totals 15 residues. The ends were cut back, 6 bases at V and 3 bases at J, with 21 bases in the middle. The CDR3 nucleotides are TGCAGTGCCGCCGGGACCGGTGGTCCTCTCTACGAGCAGTACTTC. This gives the protein CSAAGTGGPLYEQYF.

This clonotype was counted a few times. The rearrangement links TRBV7-9 to TRBJ2-7; 7 bases line up with TRBD2. Germline CDR1 and CDR2: SEHNR and FQNEAQ (reference sequence). The CDR3 contains 16 residues. V dropped 5 bases and J dropped 5; count of bases not matched to a gene: 15. The CDR3 loop reads CASSQRGGGSRHEQYF. The CDR3 DNA is TGTGCCAGCAGCCAAAGAGGAGGCGGGAGTCGGCACGAGCAGTACTTC.

This clonotype appeared a few times. J is TRBJ1-1 and V is TRBV7-3, with TRBD1 matching 8 bases. CDR3 size: 16 residues. Losses at the gene ends were 1 base for V and 1 base for J; bases not matched to a gene: 5. Germline CDR1 reads SGHTA; CDR2 reads FQGTGA. Written as DNA, the CDR3 is TGTGCCAGCAGCTTAAGGGCCGGGACAGGGAACACTGAAGCTTTCTTT. Translated: CASSLRAGTGNTEAFF. Combining the CDR3 with reference TRBV7-3 and TRBJ1-1 gives the whole variable domain GAGVSQTPSNKVTEKGKYVELRCDPISGHTALYWYRQSLGQGPEFLIYFQGTGAADDSGLPNDRFFAVRPEGSVSTLKIQRTERGDSAVYLCASSLRAGTGNTEAFFGQGTRLTVV.

V is TRBV2 and J is TRBJ1-2, with 8 bases aligning to TRBD1. V trimming: 2 bases; J trimming: 3 bases; junction bases outside the gene matches: 5. The length of the CDR3 is 15 residues. CDR1 SNHLY and CDR2 FYNNEI come from the germline V gene. CDR3 loop: CASSEQGAPHYGYTF. CDR3 sequence (DNA): TGTGCCAGCAGTGAACAGGGGGCGCCTCACTATGGCTACACCTTC.

This clonotype has at least ten counts. The V and J genes are TRBV7-9 and TRBJ2-5; D not resolved. The CDR3 runs to 14 residues. Germline V gives CDR1 SEHNR, CDR2 FQNEAQ (reference sequence). Trimming stripped 1 base from V and 4 bases from J, with 10 bases between. The CDR3 here is CASSLVGFGETQYF. The CDR3 coding sequence is TGTGCCAGCAGCTTAGTAGGGTTCGGAGAGACCCAGTACTTC. Using reference TRBV7-9 and TRBJ2-5 for the parts outside the CDR3, the full variable domain is DTGVSQNPRHKITKRGQNVTFRCDPISEHNRLYWYRQTLGQGPEFLTYFQNEAQLEKSRLLSDRFSAERPKGSFSTLEIQRTEQGDSAMYLCASSLVGFGETQYFGPGTRLLVL.

J is TRBJ2-2 and V is TRBV25-1, with 8 nucleotides matching TRBD1. The V and J ends lost 8 bases and 5 bases, in that order; junction bases with no gene match: 10. The germline gives CDR1 MGHDK, CDR2 SYGVNS. The CDR3 is made up of 15 amino acids. The CDR3 reads CASGRQGKGTGELFF. In DNA, the CDR3 is TGTGCCAGCGGGAGACAGGGGAAAGGTACCGGGGAGCTGTTTTTT.

The chain employs TRBV11-2 and TRBJ2-7; 7 bases match TRBD1. Per germline, CDR1 SGHAT and CDR2 FQNNGV. V gave up 6 bases and J gave up 2 bases; unmatched junction bases: 16. The CDR3 is 17 residues long. The CDR3 bases are TGTGCCAGCAGTGAACACCTACAGGGGAGCTCCCCCTACGAGCAGTACTTC. This sequence encodes CASSEHLQGSSPYEQYF.

This clonotype was seen a handful of times. The chain carries TRBV20-1 and TRBJ1-2; 8 bases line up with TRBD1. The CDR3 runs to 13 residues. The V gene end was trimmed by 1 base and the J gene end by 7 bases; junction bases not matched to a gene: 5. Germline V lookup: CDR1 DFQATT, CDR2 SNEGSKA (reference sequence). CDR3 in DNA: TGCAGTGCTAGAGCCCAGGGGGCAGTTGGCTACACCTTC. Its translation is CSARAQGAVGYTF.

This clonotype was detected only once. The chain couples TRBV10-3 to TRBJ1-5, with 8 bases matching TRBD1. The CDR3 totals 16 residues. The J segment lost 3 bases and the V segment lost 3 bases, leaving 7 bases of the junction unmatched. Germline CDR1 ENHRY, CDR2 SYGVKD. CDR3 bases: TGTGCCATCAGTGATCGAGAGGGACAGGTCAATCAGCCCCAGCATTTT. It encodes CAISDREGQVNQPQHF.

In this sample, this clonotype turned up many times. This chain links TRBV29-1 with TRBJ2-7; 8 bases map to TRBD1. Germline V gene data show CDR1 as SQVTM and CDR2 as ANQGSEA. The ends lost 7 bases at V and 6 bases at J; junction bases unmatched: 5. The CDR3 runs to 11 residues. CDR3 residues: CSATQGGEQYF. DNA for the CDR3: TGCAGCGCTACACAGGGGGGCGAGCAGTACTTC.

The chain employs TRBV13 and TRBJ1-1; 7 bases line up with TRBD1. From germline, CDR1 is PRHDT and CDR2 FYEKMQ (reference sequence). Trimming removed 5 bases from V and 4 bases from J; junction bases left unmatched: 10. The CDR3 length is 15 residues. CDR3 sequence reads: CASSAPTGEGTEAFF. CDR3 DNA sequence: TGTGCCAGCAGCGCGCCAACAGGGGAGGGCACTGAAGCTTTCTTT.